This entry is about one T cell receptor beta chain. It has no known antigen specificity. The input lacks base qualities; no much larger clone sits a single base away. Receptor libraries were prepared by the immunoSEQ multiplex PCR assay. TCRdb's version of the immuneACCESS table is confined to in-frame rearrangements and falls short of the full clone set. An unresolved V gene accounts for under half of the shortfall where checked; the remainder is of unknown origin. In all, the sample holds 100,000 to 150,000 clones, and around nine tenths of those were seen once. 2% to 2.5% of the sample is taken by the ten largest. The germline V gene provides CDR1 MNHEY and CDR2 SVGAGI. Trimming removed 6 bases from V and 1 base from J, leaving 7 bases between the germline ends. The CDR3 numbers 13 residues from cysteine through phenylalanine. CDR3 DNA is the only sequence kept; it has 39 bases, read in frame from the first base.

These data belong to a study of control samples from healthy donors and cancer patients (dated by TCRdb to 2020 to 2022). This sequence uses TRBV6-5 and TRBJ1-3; the D gene cannot be resolved reliably. The sequence was obtained from a man aged 18 to 35 in good health. Material: blood. The CDR3 here reads CASRRSSGNTIYF. In nucleotides, the sequence is TGTGCCAGCAGAAGGAGTTCTGGAAACACCATATATTTT.